One sample yielded the 23 T cell receptor beta chains listed below, sequenced in a study of T-cell reconstitution after alpha-beta-depleted transplantation in children. Molecular barcoding with unique molecular identifiers was used for the TCRbeta library. TCRdb re-called the PCR reads with MiXCR, one entry per CDR3 protein. The data hold about a million distinct CDR3 sequences, with about 29% observed a single time. The source was PBMCs, mostly from graft donor cells, collected 360 days after TCRalphabeta/CD19-depleted stem cell transplant. These receptors came from a boy in the first two years of life who had a stem cell transplant for SCID, so the T cells may come from the graft donor.

This chain uses TRBV12-3 or TRBV12-4 with TRBJ2-3; D not resolved. V lost 2 bases, J lost 6 bases, and 12 bases lay in between. There are 14 residues in the CDR3. CDR3 residues: CASSLKSVTDTQYF. For the CDR3, the DNA is TGTGCCAGCAGTTTAAAGTCGGTAACGGATACGCAGTATTTT.

The chain carries TRBV4-3 and TRBJ2-2; the match to TRBD1 covers 11 bases. The V and J ends lost 4 bases and 4 bases, in that order; junction bases with no gene match: 8. The CDR3 covers 17 residues. CDR1 and CDR2 (germline): LGHNA, YSLEER. The CDR3 spells CASSRVPGQGVTGELFF. For the CDR3, the DNA is TGCGCCAGCAGCCGGGTACCGGGACAGGGGGTCACCGGGGAGCTGTTTTTT.

V gene TRBV6-1 combines with J gene TRBJ1-2; D may be TRBD1 (5 bases). Trimming pared 8 bases from V and 4 bases from J, leaving 20 bases between. Germline V gives CDR1 MNHNS, CDR2 SASEGT. The CDR3 loop spans 15 amino acids. The CDR3, as DNA: TGTGCCAGCCTTGGGGCAGGGCCCATAATCTATGGCTACACCTTC. Protein sequence: CASLGAGPIIYGYTF.

The chain combines TRBV7-2 with TRBJ1-5, with 7 bases lining up with TRBD1. The V gene end was trimmed by 2 bases and the J gene end by 2 bases; junction bases not matched to a gene: 3. The CDR3 has 15 residues. Germline assignment: CDR1 SGHTA and CDR2 FQGNSA. The CDR3 DNA reads as TGTGCCAGCAGCTTACTCGACAGGGGCAATCAGCCCCAGCATTTT. Its translation is CASSLLDRGNQPQHF.

V gene TRBV10-3 combines with J gene TRBJ1-1; 7 bases align to TRBD1. The J segment lost 0 bases and the V segment lost 11 bases, leaving 12 bases of the junction unmatched. The CDR3 is 15 amino acids. Germline V CDR1 and CDR2: ENHRY, SYGVKD. The CDR3 sequence: CAAGGQQAMNTEAFF. CDR3 coding DNA: TGTGCCGCCGGGGGACAGCAGGCAATGAACACTGAAGCTTTCTTT.

In its sample, this clonotype was seen a few times. The rearrangement links TRBV12-3 or TRBV12-4 to TRBJ2-7, with a possible D match to TRBD1 (5 bases). The ends were cut back, 5 bases at V and 2 bases at J, with 19 bases in the middle. The CDR3 runs 16 residues. The CDR3 reads CASSTDSAPAAYEQYF. The CDR3 DNA sequence: TGTGCCAGCAGTACAGACAGCGCCCCGGCGGCCTACGAGCAGTACTTC.

The chain has TRBV5-1 and TRBJ1-1; 12 nucleotides match TRBD1. The CDR3 runs 17 residues. The V and J ends lost 4 bases and 1 base, in that order; junction bases with no gene match: 8. Germline V gene sequence: CDR1 SGHRS, CDR2 YFSETQ. The CDR3 protein is CASSPPGTGGPNTEAFF. In DNA, the CDR3 is TGCGCCAGCAGCCCCCCCGGGACAGGGGGCCCGAACACTGAAGCTTTCTTT.

This clonotype came up a few times. The rearrangement links TRBV6-5 to TRBJ1-6; a possible D gene is TRBD1 (5 bases). This CDR3 is 15 amino acids long. V dropped 0 bases and J dropped 10 bases, with 13 bases sitting between them. Germline values: CDR1 MNHEY, CDR2 SVGAGI. CDR3 sequence (DNA): TGTGCCAGCAGTTACTCGGGGCAGGAAAACTCACCCCTCCACTTT. It codes for CASSYSGQENSPLHF.

V is TRBV9 and J is TRBJ1-1; D possibly corresponds to TRBD1 (6 bases). CDR1 and CDR2 (germline): SGDLS, YYNGEE. This CDR3 is 14 amino acids long. V lost 2 bases, J lost 1 base, and 9 bases lay in between. The CDR3 sequence is CASSVGTTNTEAFF. CDR3 bases: TGTGCCAGCAGCGTCGGGACAACGAACACTGAAGCTTTCTTT. Supplemented by reference TRBV9 and TRBJ1-1, the full variable domain reads DSGVTQTPKHLITATGQRVTLRCSPRSGDLSVYWYQQSLDQGLQFLIQYYNGEERAKGNILERFSAQQFPDLHSELNLSSLELGDSALYFCASSVGTTNTEAFFGQGTRLTVV.

Of note for this clonotype: A junction end diverges from the germline sequence, so it may reflect a read error. V is TRBV5-5 and J is TRBJ1-1, with unresolved D. The CDR3 loop spans 11 amino acids. Germline V gives CDR1 SGHKS, CDR2 YYEKEE (reference sequence). CDR3 region: CASSLTRSASF. The CDR3 bases are TGTGCCAGCAGTCTTACACGGTCCGCTTCTTTT.

The chain uses TRBV20-1 and TRBJ1-1; unclear D gene. Germline V CDR1 and CDR2: DFQATT, SNEGSKA (reference sequence). Trimming took off 5 bases at V and 1 base at J, with 11 bases between the two ends. The CDR3 has 13 residues. This chain's CDR3 is CSAPTAENTEAFF. The CDR3 DNA is TGCAGTGCTCCGACCGCAGAGAACACTGAAGCTTTCTTT.

This clonotype came up a few times. CDR3 residues: CASSPPSSETQYF. CDR3 in DNA: TGTGCCAGCAGCCCACCAAGCTCGGAGACCCAGTACTTC. This chain uses TRBV13 with TRBJ2-5; no definite D call. Per the germline V gene, CDR1 is PRHDT and CDR2 is FYEKMQ (reference sequence). The CDR3 contains 13 residues. The ends were cut back, 5 bases at V and 5 bases at J, with 12 bases in the middle.

The genes are TRBV7-8 and TRBJ2-6, with TRBD1 identical over 9 bases. The CDR3 has 18 amino acids. Germline V CDR1 and CDR2: SGHVS, FQNEAQ. Trimming removed 3 bases from V and 1 base from J; junction bases left unmatched: 7. The CDR3 loop is CASSFAGTGISGANVLTF. CDR3 DNA sequence: TGTGCCAGCAGCTTTGCCGGGACAGGGATATCTGGGGCCAACGTCCTGACTTTC.

This clonotype was found a few times. The chain uses TRBV18 and TRBJ1-1; the match to TRBD1 covers 10 bases. J gave up 3 bases and V 3 bases, and 1 base lay outside the gene matches. This CDR3 spans 14 amino acids. CDR1 KGHSH and CDR2 LQKENI come from the germline V gene. In DNA form, the CDR3 reads TGTGCCAGCTCACCGGACAGGGGGGACACTGAAGCTTTCTTT. This encodes CASSPDRGDTEAFF.

This clonotype was counted many times. V gene TRBV5-1 combines with J gene TRBJ2-5, with 10 bases fitting TRBD1. Germline V gene sequence: CDR1 SGHRS, CDR2 YFSETQ. J gave up 5 bases and V 3 bases, and 4 bases lay outside the gene matches. This CDR3 contains 14 residues. The CDR3 sequence is CASSYGTGAETQYF. The CDR3 nucleotides are TGCGCCAGCAGCTACGGGACAGGGGCCGAGACCCAGTACTTC.

This chain connects TRBV12-3 or TRBV12-4 to TRBJ2-1; no definite D call. This CDR3 has 13 residues. Trimming left V 6 bases short and J 8 bases short, with 14 bases between. Here the CDR3 reads CASRRTVEDEQFF. The CDR3 DNA sequence: TGTGCCAGCAGGCGGACGGTAGAGGATGAGCAGTTCTTC.

The V gene is TRBV10-3, the J gene TRBJ1-2; D perhaps matches TRBD1 (5 bases). Trimming stripped 5 bases from V and 5 bases from J, with 12 bases between. The CDR3 extends over 13 amino acids. Per the germline V gene, CDR1 is ENHRY and CDR2 is SYGVKD. Written as DNA, the CDR3 is TGTGCCATCAGTCAGGGAGACAGTTATGGCTACACCTTC. Protein: CAISQGDSYGYTF.

This clonotype was seen a handful of times. The J gene is TRBJ1-1, the V gene TRBV9; D gene uncertain. This CDR3 region has 15 residues. Per germline, CDR1 SGDLS and CDR2 YYNGEE. V shed 0 bases and J shed 1 base, with 10 bases lying between them. This CDR3 is CASSVGGMGNTEAFF. DNA for the CDR3: TGTGCCAGCAGCGTAGGTGGTATGGGGAACACTGAAGCTTTCTTT.

This clonotype was detected only a few times. V usage is TRBV4-2 and J usage is TRBJ2-3; 7 positions match TRBD2. Losses at the gene ends were 0 bases for V and 8 bases for J; bases not matched to a gene: 8. Germline values: CDR1 LGHNA, CDR2 YNFKEQ. The CDR3 consists of 15 residues. For the CDR3, the DNA is TGTGCCAGCAGCCAAGATCATGGCGGGGGTCGTACGCAGTATTTT. Amino acids: CASSQDHGGGRTQYF.

This chain joins TRBV18 and TRBJ2-3; 7 bases are shared with TRBD2. V lost 2 bases and J lost 1; bases outside the gene matches: 3. From germline, CDR1 is KGHSH and CDR2 LQKENI. The CDR3 contains 15 residues. CDR3 sequence (DNA): TGTGCCAGCTCACCATGGGCGGGGGGCACAGATACGCAGTATTTT. Its protein product is CASSPWAGGTDTQYF.

This chain connects TRBV12-3 or TRBV12-4 to TRBJ2-7; D gene uncertain. V was shortened by 2 bases and J by 3 bases, with 14 bases between the two germline ends. CDR3 size: 15 residues. Written as DNA, the CDR3 is TGTGCCAGCAGTTTAAGCCCCCCAGCCGGCTACGAGCAGTACTTC. Amino acids: CASSLSPPAGYEQYF.

This clonotype was counted only a few times. J is TRBJ2-1 and V is TRBV5-1; 9 nucleotides match TRBD2. This CDR3 spans 14 amino acids. Losses at the gene ends were 6 bases for V and 2 bases for J; bases not matched to a gene: 3. The V gene's germline CDR1 is SGHRS and CDR2 YFSETQ. The CDR3 DNA reads as TGCGCCAGCACCCGGACTAGCGCCTACAATGAGCAGTTCTTC. It is translated as CASTRTSAYNEQFF.

This clonotype was observed a few times. The chain carries TRBV5-1 and TRBJ2-5; maybe TRBD1 (6 bases). Germline-derived CDR1 and CDR2 are SGHRS and YFSETQ. V was pared by 3 bases and J by 2 bases, with 14 bases between. This CDR3 is 15 amino acids long. The DNA of the CDR3 is TGCGCCAGCAGCTCACAGACCGGGACACAAGAGACCCAGTACTTC. Translation: CASSSQTGTQETQYF.